This T cell receptor beta chain came from a study of blood T cell repertoires in COVID-19. The CDR3 consists of 13 residues. Germline CDR1 DFQATT, CDR2 SNEGSKA (reference sequence). Trimming cost V 3 bases and J 4 bases, with 9 bases left between them. The study drew participants aged about 18 to 95 years from around 24 US areas. In the original analysis: Using reference gene primer amplification, nucleated cell counts were estimated. Profiled with immunoSEQ multiplex PCR; TCRdb holds only in-frame clones, not every one. The DNA gave D and trimming, while V, J and clone size come from that table. The sample has 200,000 to 300,000 clones, more than 75% seen once.

The V call is TRBV20-1, the J call TRBJ1-4; no clear D. This sequence originates from a woman between 35 and 50 years old with acute COVID-19. The sequenced material came from PBMCs or T cells enriched from blood (not recorded which). The CDR3 spells CSASSYSNEKLFF. The CDR3 coding sequence is TGCAGTGCTAGTTCTTATAGTAATGAAAAACTGTTTTTT.